This TCR beta chain was sequenced during a study of tumor-infiltrating lymphocytes in localized non-small cell lung cancer. On the study more broadly: The cohort mixed smokers and never-smokers, several histologies, and some post-neoadjuvant-chemotherapy samples. Each patient gave resected tumor and non-adjacent uninvolved lung tissue. Points from the study as a whole: Higher tumor T cell infiltration than in uninvolved lung was supported by TCRbeta sequencing. T-cell fraction did not differ between immunotypes IM1 and IM2.

A word on this clone: What it recognizes is unknown.

The assay was immunoSEQ multiplex PCR, and TCRdb's table has in-frame clones only and misses some. The profile shows over 6,500 clones, 75% to 85% of them singletons. Trimming removed 7 bases from V and 4 bases from J; junction bases left unmatched: 8. The CDR3 is made up of 14 amino acids. Germline lookup yields CDR1 SNHLY and CDR2 FYNNEI. Sequencing used uninvolved lung tissue not adjacent to the tumor. This TCR was recovered from a human donor with non-small cell lung cancer. The chain carries TRBV2 and TRBJ2-5, with TRBD2 identical over 8 bases. CDR3 coding DNA: TGTGCCAGCACCCGAGCGGGGGCGGGAGAGACCCAGTACTTC. This codes for CASTRAGAGETQYF.